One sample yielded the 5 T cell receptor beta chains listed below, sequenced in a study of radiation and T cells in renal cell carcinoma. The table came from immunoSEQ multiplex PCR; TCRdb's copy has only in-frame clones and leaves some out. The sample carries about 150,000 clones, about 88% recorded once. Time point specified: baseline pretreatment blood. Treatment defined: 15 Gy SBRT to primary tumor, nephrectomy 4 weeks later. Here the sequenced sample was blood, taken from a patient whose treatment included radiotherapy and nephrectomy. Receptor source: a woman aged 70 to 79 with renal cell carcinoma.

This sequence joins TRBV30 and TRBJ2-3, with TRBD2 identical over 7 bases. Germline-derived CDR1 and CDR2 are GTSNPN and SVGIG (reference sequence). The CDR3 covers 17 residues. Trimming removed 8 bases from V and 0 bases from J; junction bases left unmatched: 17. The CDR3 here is CAGGEGLLSSSTDTQYF. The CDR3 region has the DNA TGTGCCGGAGGGGAGGGTCTACTCTCCTCTAGCACAGATACGCAGTATTTT.

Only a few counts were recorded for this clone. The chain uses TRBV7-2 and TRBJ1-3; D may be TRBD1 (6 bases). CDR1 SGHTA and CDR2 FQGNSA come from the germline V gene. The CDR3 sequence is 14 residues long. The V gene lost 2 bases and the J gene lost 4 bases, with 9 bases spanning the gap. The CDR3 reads CASSLQGIGNTIYF. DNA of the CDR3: TGTGCCAGCAGCTTACAGGGGATCGGAAACACCATATATTTT.

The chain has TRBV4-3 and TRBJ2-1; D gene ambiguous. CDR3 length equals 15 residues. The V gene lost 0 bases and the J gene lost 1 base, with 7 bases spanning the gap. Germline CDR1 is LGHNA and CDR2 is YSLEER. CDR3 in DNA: TGCGCCAGCAGCCAAGAGTCTAGTTCCTACAATGAGCAGTTCTTC. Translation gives CASSQESSSYNEQFF.

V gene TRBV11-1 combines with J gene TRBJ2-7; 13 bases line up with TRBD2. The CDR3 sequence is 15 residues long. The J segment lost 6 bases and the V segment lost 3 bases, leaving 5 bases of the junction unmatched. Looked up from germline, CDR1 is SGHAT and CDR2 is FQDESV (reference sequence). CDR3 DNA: TGTGCCAGCAGCTTCTGGACTAGCGGGGGTCGCGAGCAGTACTTC. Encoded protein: CASSFWTSGGREQYF.

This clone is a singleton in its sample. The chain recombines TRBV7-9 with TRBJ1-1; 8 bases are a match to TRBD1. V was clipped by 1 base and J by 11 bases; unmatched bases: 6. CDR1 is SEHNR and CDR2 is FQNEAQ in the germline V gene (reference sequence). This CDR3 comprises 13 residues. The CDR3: CASSLDQGARAFF. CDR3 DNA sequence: TGTGCCAGCAGCTTAGATCAGGGGGCGAGGGCTTTCTTT.